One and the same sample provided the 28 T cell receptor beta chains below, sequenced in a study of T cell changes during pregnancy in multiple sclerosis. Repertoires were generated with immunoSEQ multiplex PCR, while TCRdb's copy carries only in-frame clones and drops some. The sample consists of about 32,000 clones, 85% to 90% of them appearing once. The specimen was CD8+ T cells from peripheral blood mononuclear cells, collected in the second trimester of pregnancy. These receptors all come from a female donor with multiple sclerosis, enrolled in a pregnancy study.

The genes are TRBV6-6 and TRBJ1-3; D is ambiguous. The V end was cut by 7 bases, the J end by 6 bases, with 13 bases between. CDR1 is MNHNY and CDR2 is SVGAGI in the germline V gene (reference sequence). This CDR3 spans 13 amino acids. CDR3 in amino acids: CASITSSANTIYF. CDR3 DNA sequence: TGTGCCAGCATCACCAGTAGCGCAAACACCATATATTTT.

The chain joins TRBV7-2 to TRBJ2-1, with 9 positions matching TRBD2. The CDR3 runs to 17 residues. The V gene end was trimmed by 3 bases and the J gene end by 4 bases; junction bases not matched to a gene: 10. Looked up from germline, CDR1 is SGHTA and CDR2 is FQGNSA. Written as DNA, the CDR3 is TGTGCCAGCAGCTTGAGTATGGCGGGAGGGCCTTACAATGAGCAGTTCTTC. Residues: CASSLSMAGGPYNEQFF.

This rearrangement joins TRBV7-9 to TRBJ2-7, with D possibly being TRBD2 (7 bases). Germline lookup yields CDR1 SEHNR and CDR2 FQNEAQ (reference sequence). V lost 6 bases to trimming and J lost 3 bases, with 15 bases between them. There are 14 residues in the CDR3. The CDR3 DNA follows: TGTGCCAGCAGTAGGGCGGGGGCCAACTACGAGCAGTACTTC. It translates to CASSRAGANYEQYF.

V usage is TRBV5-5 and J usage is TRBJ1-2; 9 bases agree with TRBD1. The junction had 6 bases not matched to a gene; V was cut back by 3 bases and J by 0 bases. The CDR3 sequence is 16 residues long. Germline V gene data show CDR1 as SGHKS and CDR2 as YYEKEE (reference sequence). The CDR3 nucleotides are TGTGCCAGCAGCTCCGAGGGACAGGGACCTAACTATGGCTACACCTTC. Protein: CASSSEGQGPNYGYTF.

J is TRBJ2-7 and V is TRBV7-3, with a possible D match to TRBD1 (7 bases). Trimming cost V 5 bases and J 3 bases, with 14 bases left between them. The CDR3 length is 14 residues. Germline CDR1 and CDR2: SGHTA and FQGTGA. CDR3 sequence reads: CASSPTGRSYEQYF. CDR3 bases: TGTGCCAGCAGCCCGACAGGGAGGAGCTACGAGCAGTACTTC.

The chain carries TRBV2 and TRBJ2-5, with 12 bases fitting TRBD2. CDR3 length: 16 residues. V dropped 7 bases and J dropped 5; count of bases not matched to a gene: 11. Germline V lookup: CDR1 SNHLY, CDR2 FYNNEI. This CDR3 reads CASIQTSGGPRETQYF. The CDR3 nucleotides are TGTGCCAGCATCCAGACTAGCGGGGGCCCTAGGGAGACCCAGTACTTC. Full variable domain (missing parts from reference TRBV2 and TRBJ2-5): EPEVTQTPSHQVTQMGQEVILRCVPISNHLYFYWYRQILGQKVEFLVSFYNNEISEKSEIFDDQFSVERPDGSNFTLKIRSTKLEDSAMYFCASIQTSGGPRETQYFGPGTRLLVL.

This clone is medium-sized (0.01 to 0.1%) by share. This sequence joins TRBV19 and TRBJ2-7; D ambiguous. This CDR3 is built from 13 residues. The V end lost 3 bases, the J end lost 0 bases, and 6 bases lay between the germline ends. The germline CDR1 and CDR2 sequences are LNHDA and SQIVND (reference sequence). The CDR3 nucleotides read TGTGCCAGTAGTATCACAGACTCCTACGAGCAGTACTTC. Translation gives CASSITDSYEQYF. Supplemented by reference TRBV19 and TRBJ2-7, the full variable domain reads DGGITQSPKYLFRKEGQNVTLSCEQNLNHDAMYWYRQDPGQGLRLIYYSQIVNDFQKGDIAEGYSVSREKKESFPLTVTSAQKNPTAFYLCASSITDSYEQYFGPGTRLTVT.

This chain's CDR3 is CASRRQDYGYTF. CDR3 nucleotide sequence: TGTGCCAGCAGGCGACAGGACTATGGCTACACCTTC. The V gene is TRBV2, the J gene TRBJ1-2; maybe TRBD1 (6 bases). Trimming left V 6 bases short and J 3 bases short, with 8 bases between. Germline loops: CDR1 SNHLY, CDR2 FYNNEI. This CDR3 region has 12 residues. The whole variable domain, filled in from reference TRBV2 and TRBJ1-2, reads EPEVTQTPSHQVTQMGQEVILRCVPISNHLYFYWYRQILGQKVEFLVSFYNNEISEKSEIFDDQFSVERPDGSNFTLKIRSTKLEDSAMYFCASRRQDYGYTFGSGTRLTVV.

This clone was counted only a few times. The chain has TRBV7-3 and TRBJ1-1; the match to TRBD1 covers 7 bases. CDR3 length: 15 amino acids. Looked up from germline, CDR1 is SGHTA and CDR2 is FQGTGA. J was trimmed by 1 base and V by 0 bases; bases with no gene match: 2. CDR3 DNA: TGTGCCAGCAGCTTAACAGGGGGCTGGAACACTGAAGCTTTCTTT. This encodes CASSLTGGWNTEAFF.

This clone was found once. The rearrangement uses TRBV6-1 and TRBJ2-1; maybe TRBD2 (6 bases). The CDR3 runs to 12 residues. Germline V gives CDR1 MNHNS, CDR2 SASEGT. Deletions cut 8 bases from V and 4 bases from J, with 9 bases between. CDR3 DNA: TGTGCCAGCGGGACTCAATACAATGAGCAGTTCTTC. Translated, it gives CASGTQYNEQFF.

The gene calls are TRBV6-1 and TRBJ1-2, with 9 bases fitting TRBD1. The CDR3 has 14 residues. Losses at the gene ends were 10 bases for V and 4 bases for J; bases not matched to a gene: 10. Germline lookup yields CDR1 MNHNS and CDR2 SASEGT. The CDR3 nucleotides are TGTGCCATACAAAGGGACAGGGATGGCTATGGCTACACCTTC. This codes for CAIQRDRDGYGYTF.

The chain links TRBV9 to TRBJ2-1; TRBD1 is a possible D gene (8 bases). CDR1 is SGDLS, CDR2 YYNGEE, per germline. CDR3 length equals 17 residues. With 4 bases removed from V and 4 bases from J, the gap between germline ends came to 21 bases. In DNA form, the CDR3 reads TGTGCCAGCAGCATCTCGGGAGGACAGGGAACTTACAATGAGCAGTTCTTC. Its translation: CASSISGGQGTYNEQFF. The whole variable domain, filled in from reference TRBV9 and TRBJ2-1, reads DSGVTQTPKHLITATGQRVTLRCSPRSGDLSVYWYQQSLDQGLQFLIQYYNGEERAKGNILERFSAQQFPDLHSELNLSSLELGDSALYFCASSISGGQGTYNEQFFGPGTRLTVL.

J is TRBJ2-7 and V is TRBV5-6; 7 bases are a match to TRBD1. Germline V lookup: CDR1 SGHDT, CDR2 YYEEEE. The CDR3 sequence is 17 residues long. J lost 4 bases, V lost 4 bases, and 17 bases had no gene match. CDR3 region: CASSRRSSGQTFYEQYF. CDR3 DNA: TGTGCCAGCAGCCGCCGGTCCTCGGGACAGACCTTTTACGAGCAGTACTTC.

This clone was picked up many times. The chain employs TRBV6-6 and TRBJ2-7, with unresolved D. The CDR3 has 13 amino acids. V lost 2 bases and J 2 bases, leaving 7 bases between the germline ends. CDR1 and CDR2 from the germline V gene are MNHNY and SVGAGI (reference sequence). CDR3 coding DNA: TGTGCCAGCAGTTACAGCCTAACCTACGAGCAGTACTTC. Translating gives CASSYSLTYEQYF.

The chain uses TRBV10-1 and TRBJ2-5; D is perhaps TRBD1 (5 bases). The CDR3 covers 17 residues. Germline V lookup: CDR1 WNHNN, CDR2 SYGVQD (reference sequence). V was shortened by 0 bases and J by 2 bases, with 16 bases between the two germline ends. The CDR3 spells CASSESPGSAKQETQYF. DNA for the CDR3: TGCGCCAGCAGTGAGTCACCAGGGTCTGCTAAACAAGAGACCCAGTACTTC.

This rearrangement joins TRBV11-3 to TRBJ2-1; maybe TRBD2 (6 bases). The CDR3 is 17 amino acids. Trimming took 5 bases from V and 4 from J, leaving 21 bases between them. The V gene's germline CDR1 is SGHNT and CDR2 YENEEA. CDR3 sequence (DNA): TGTGCCAGCAGCCCTGGGGGGACCTTATCACCTTACAATGAGCAGTTCTTC. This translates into CASSPGGTLSPYNEQFF. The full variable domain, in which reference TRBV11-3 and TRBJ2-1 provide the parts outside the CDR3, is EAGVVQSPRYKIIEKKQPVAFWCNPISGHNTLYWYLQNLGQGPELLIRYENEEAVDDSQLPKDRFSAERLKGVDSTLKIQPAELGDSAVYLCASSPGGTLSPYNEQFFGPGTRLTVL.

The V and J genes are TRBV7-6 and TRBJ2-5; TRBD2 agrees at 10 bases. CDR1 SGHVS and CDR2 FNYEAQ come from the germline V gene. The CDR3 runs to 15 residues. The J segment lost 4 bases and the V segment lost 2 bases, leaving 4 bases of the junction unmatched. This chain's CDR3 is CASSLLASGRETQYF. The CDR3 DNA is TGTGCCAGCAGCTTATTGGCTAGCGGGAGAGAGACCCAGTACTTC.

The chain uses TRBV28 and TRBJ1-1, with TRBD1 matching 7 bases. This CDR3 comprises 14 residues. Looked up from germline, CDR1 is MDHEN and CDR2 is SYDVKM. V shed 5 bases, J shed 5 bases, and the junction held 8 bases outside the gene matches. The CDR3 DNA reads TGTGCCAGCAGTCCCCGACAGGGACGGACTGAAGCTTTCTTT. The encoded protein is CASSPRQGRTEAFF.

CDR3 in amino acids: CASSPGQTNTEAFF. The CDR3 DNA reads as TGTGCCAGCTCACCAGGGCAGACAAACACTGAAGCTTTCTTT. The chain joins TRBV18 to TRBJ1-1; D is undetermined. V was pared by 2 bases and J by 2 bases, with 9 bases between. CDR3 length: 14 residues. The germline V gene has CDR1 KGHSH and CDR2 LQKENI.

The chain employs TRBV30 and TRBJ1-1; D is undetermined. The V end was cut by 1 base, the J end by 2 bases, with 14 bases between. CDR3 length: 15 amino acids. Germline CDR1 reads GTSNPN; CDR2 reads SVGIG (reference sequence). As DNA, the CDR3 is TGTGCCTGGAGTGGCGGCAGACTCTTTAACACTGAAGCTTTCTTT. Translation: CAWSGGRLFNTEAFF.

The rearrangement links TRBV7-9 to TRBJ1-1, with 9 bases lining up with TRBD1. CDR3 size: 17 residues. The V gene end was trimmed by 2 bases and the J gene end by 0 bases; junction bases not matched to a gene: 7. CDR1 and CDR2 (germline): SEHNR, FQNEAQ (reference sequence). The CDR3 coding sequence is TGTGCCAGCAGCTTATCGGGACAGGGATCCCTGAACACTGAAGCTTTCTTT. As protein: CASSLSGQGSLNTEAFF.

Here the CDR3 DNA reads TGTGCCAGCAGTGACCGAGACAGGGGAGAGGAGTATACCGGGGAGCTGTTTTTT. The encoded protein is CASSDRDRGEEYTGELFF. V is TRBV6-1 and J is TRBJ2-2; TRBD1 aligns across 8 bases. The CDR3 loop spans 18 amino acids. In germline, CDR1 is MNHNS, CDR2 SASEGT. V dropped 3 bases and J dropped 5; count of bases not matched to a gene: 14.

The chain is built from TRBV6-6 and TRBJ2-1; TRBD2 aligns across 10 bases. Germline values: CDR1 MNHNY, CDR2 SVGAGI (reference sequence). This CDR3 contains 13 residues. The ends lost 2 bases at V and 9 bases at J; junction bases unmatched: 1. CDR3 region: CASSYPSGGEQFF. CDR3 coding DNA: TGTGCCAGCAGTTACCCTAGCGGGGGTGAGCAGTTCTTC.

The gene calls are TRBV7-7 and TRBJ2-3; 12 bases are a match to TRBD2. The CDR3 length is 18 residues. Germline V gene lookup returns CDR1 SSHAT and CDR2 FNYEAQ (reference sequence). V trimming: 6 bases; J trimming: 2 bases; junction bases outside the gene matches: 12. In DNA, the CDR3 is TGTGCCAGCAGTTACCCCACCACTAGCGGGGGGACCACAGATACGCAGTATTTT. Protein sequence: CASSYPTTSGGTTDTQYF.

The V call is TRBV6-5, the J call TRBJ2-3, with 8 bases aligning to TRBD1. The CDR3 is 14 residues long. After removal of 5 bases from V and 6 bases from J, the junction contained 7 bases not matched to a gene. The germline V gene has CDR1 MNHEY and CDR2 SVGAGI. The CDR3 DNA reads TGTGCCAGCAGTGACAGGGGTAAGGCGGATACGCAGTATTTT. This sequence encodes CASSDRGKADTQYF.

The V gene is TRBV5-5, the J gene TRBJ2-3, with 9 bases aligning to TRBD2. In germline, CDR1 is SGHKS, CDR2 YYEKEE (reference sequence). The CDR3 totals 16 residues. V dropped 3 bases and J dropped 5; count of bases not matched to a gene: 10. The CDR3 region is CASSSAVAGVVDTQYF. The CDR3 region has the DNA TGTGCCAGCAGCTCGGCGGTAGCGGGAGTCGTAGATACGCAGTATTTT.

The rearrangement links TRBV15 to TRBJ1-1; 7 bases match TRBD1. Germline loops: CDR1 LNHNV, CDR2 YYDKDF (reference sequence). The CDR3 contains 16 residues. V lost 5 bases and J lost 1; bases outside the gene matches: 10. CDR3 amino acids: CATSGTRDSGNTEAFF. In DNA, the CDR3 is TGTGCCACCAGCGGAACCCGGGACAGCGGGAACACTGAAGCTTTCTTT.

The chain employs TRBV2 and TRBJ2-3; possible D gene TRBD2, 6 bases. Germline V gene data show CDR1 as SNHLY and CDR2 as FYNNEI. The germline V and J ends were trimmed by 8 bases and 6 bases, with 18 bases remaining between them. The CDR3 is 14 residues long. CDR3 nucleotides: TGTGCCAGCGATGCGTCCGGGACTCCCGATACGCAGTATTTT. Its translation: CASDASGTPDTQYF.